This entry features one T cell receptor (beta chain) sequence. Its cognate antigen is unknown. Repertoires were generated with immunoSEQ multiplex PCR, while TCRdb's copy carries only in-frame clones and drops some. The data contain 75,000 to 85,000 clones, approximately 90% of them singletons. The data stem from a study of T cell responses to AZD1222 COVID-19 vaccine. Study-wide findings and caveats: With dominance at 160-218 and 743-854, vaccine-associated CD4 TCRs spanned spike.

The CDR3 spans 15 residues. This TCR derives from an adult in good health. This sequence joins TRBV21-1 and TRBJ2-1; TRBD1, as called in the table, went unchecked against the DNA. TRBV21-1 is a known pseudogene. This material consisted of peripheral blood, taken on day 0 of AZD1222 vaccination. The CDR3 protein is CASRAGTHEGGEQFF. CDR3 bases: TGTGCCAGCCGGGCAGGGACACACGAAGGGGGTGAGCAGTTCTTC.